Each of the 15 T cell receptor beta chains below was sequenced from the same sample in a study of T cell responses to AZD1222 COVID-19 vaccine. The method was immunoSEQ multiplex PCR; TCRdb's version includes in-frame clones alone and lacks a portion of them. The sample lists approximately 190,000 clones; approximately 91% were seen once. Sequencing was performed on peripheral blood, taken on day 0 of AZD1222 vaccination. The receptors were gathered from an adult in good health.

Only one count was recorded for this clone. The chain recombines TRBV10-3 with TRBJ1-2, with a tentative D call TRBD1 (6 bases). V lost 6 bases to trimming and J lost 3 bases, with 8 bases between them. This CDR3 is 12 amino acids long. The germline V gene encodes CDR1 ENHRY and CDR2 SYGVKD. CDR3 amino acids: CAIRSGDYGYTF. In DNA form, the CDR3 reads TGTGCCATCAGGTCAGGGGACTATGGCTACACCTTC.

The chain employs TRBV5-6 and TRBJ1-6; a weak D match, TRBD1 (5 bases). The germline V gene encodes CDR1 SGHDT and CDR2 YYEEEE. The CDR3 loop spans 15 amino acids. V lost 0 bases to trimming and J lost 7 bases, with 11 bases between them. The CDR3 DNA follows: TGTGCCAGCAGCTTGGTGCAGGGTAGGAATTCACCCCTCCACTTT. Translation: CASSLVQGRNSPLHF.

The CDR3 protein is CSVVWLAGGYNEQFF. The CDR3 DNA sequence: TGCAGCGTTGTGTGGCTAGCGGGAGGCTACAATGAGCAGTTCTTC. The rearrangement uses TRBV29-1 and TRBJ2-1; 11 bases map to TRBD2. V dropped 4 bases and J dropped 3; count of bases not matched to a gene: 5. Per the germline V gene, CDR1 is SQVTM and CDR2 is ANQGSEA. The CDR3 length is 15 residues.

The rearrangement joins TRBV3-1 (or the pseudogene TRBV3-2) to TRBJ2-5, with D possibly matching TRBD2 (5 bases). The CDR3 extends over 15 amino acids. The germline V gene has CDR1 LGHDT and CDR2 YNNKEL (reference sequence). V dropped 4 bases and J dropped 3 bases, with 15 bases sitting between them. The CDR3 bases are TGTGCCAGCAGCCGATCGAGAGGGATGGAAGAGACCCAGTACTTC. It is translated as CASSRSRGMEETQYF.

V usage is TRBV29-1 and J usage is TRBJ1-2; D remains ambiguous. The V gene lost 4 bases and the J gene lost 4 bases, with 7 bases spanning the gap. Per germline, CDR1 SQVTM and CDR2 ANQGSEA. The CDR3 totals 11 residues. This CDR3 reads CSVAPLYGYTF. CDR3 bases: TGCAGCGTTGCACCCCTCTATGGCTACACCTTC.

The CDR3 sequence is CASSGLAGRYRLREQYF. CDR3 DNA sequence: TGTGCCAGCTCCGGACTAGCGGGAAGATATAGGTTGCGGGAGCAGTACTTC. This sequence joins TRBV27 and TRBJ2-7, with 12 bases aligning to TRBD2. Germline-derived CDR1 and CDR2 are MNHEY and SMNVEV (reference sequence). Trimming took 8 bases from V and 7 from J; bases not matched to a gene: 18. This CDR3 has 17 amino acids.

This clone has only a few counts. The genes are TRBV19 and TRBJ1-6; D is possibly TRBD1 (5 bases). Trimming removed 5 bases at V and 5 bases at J, with 13 bases between. The germline V gene has CDR1 LNHDA and CDR2 SQIVND (reference sequence). CDR3 length equals 15 residues. CDR3 region: CASSLSDSHNSPLHF. The CDR3 nucleotides are TGTGCCAGTAGTCTGTCCGACAGCCATAATTCACCCCTCCACTTT. The complete variable domain, with remaining parts taken from reference TRBV19 and TRBJ1-6, reads DGGITQSPKYLFRKEGQNVTLSCEQNLNHDAMYWYRQDPGQGLRLIYYSQIVNDFQKGDIAEGYSVSREKKESFPLTVTSAQKNPTAFYLCASSLSDSHNSPLHFGNGTRLTVT.

The CDR3 spells CASSISRGSSYEQYF. The CDR3 region has the DNA TGTGCCAGTAGTATTTCCCGCGGGAGTTCCTACGAGCAGTACTTC. The J gene is TRBJ2-7, the V gene TRBV19; 7 bases are shared with TRBD2. The CDR3 is made up of 15 amino acids. CDR1 is LNHDA and CDR2 is SQIVND in the germline V gene (reference sequence). The J segment lost 1 base and the V segment lost 3 bases, leaving 6 bases of the junction unmatched.

The chain couples TRBV7-2 to TRBJ2-7; D is perhaps TRBD1 (5 bases). The V end lost 5 bases, the J end lost 1 base, and 9 bases lay between the germline ends. Looked up from germline, CDR1 is SGHTA and CDR2 is FQGNSA. The CDR3 consists of 13 residues. The CDR3 sequence: CASSPTDSYEQYF. The CDR3 region has the DNA TGTGCCAGCAGCCCGACAGATTCCTACGAGCAGTACTTC.

The chain couples TRBV11-2 to TRBJ2-1; 9 nucleotides agree with TRBD2. The CDR3 has 17 amino acids. CDR1 and CDR2 from the germline V gene are SGHAT and FQNNGV. Trimming cost V 5 bases and J 0 bases; bases outside gene matches: 8. The CDR3 sequence is CASSRSGTSFSYNEQFF. The CDR3 region has the DNA TGTGCCAGCAGCCGATCCGGGACTAGCTTCTCCTACAATGAGCAGTTCTTC.

A single count supports this clone. The rearrangement uses TRBV28 and TRBJ2-1, with D perhaps matching TRBD2 (6 bases). The CDR3 contains 16 residues. Trimming cost V 6 bases and J 1 base, with 16 bases left between them. From germline, CDR1 is MDHEN and CDR2 SYDVKM. CDR3 loop: CASRTFGGVSYNEQFF. CDR3 DNA sequence: TGTGCCAGCAGGACCTTCGGGGGAGTTTCCTACAATGAGCAGTTCTTC.

The chain has TRBV7-3 and TRBJ2-1, with D hard to call. The V end was cut by 1 base, the J end by 2 bases, with 27 bases between. This CDR3 has 21 amino acids. Germline values: CDR1 SGHTA, CDR2 FQGTGA. The CDR3 here is CASSLRPAFSRRTFTYNEQFF. The CDR3 nucleotides read TGTGCCAGCAGCTTAAGGCCCGCGTTCTCTCGAAGGACGTTTACCTACAATGAGCAGTTCTTC.

The CDR3 DNA is TGTGCCAGCGCCCGGGACAGGGAGTATTCACCCCTCCACTTT. This translates into CASARDREYSPLHF. The chain links TRBV18 to TRBJ1-6, with 9 positions matching TRBD1. The germline CDR1 and CDR2 sequences are KGHSH and LQKENI. This CDR3 contains 14 residues. V trimming: 8 bases; J trimming: 8 bases; junction bases outside the gene matches: 7.

A word on this clone: At the DNA level, this CDR3 is encoded by other sequences in the same sample as well. The CDR3 sequence: CASSLRGGYQPQHF. The CDR3 DNA sequence: TGTGCCAGCAGCTTACGTGGGGGATACCAGCCCCAGCATTTT. J is TRBJ1-5 and V is TRBV6-5; perhaps TRBD1 as D (5 bases). The CDR3 has 14 residues. The V end lost 6 bases, the J end lost 7 bases, and 16 bases lay between the germline ends. In germline, CDR1 is MNHEY, CDR2 SVGAGI.

The CDR3 protein is CASSIVFSGQGSYEQYF. Written as DNA, the CDR3 is TGTGCCAGTAGTATAGTATTCTCGGGACAGGGAAGCTACGAGCAGTACTTC. This sequence joins TRBV19 and TRBJ2-7, with 9 bases lining up with TRBD1. This CDR3 contains 17 residues. Unmatched junction bases numbered 10, after V lost 1 base and J lost 3 bases. Germline V CDR1 and CDR2: LNHDA, SQIVND (reference sequence).